This TCR beta chain was sequenced in a study of T cells in Graves' hyperthyroidism and ophthalmopathy (dated by TCRdb to about 2019). At the level of the whole study: Peripheral blood samples were taken at the time of initial diagnosis, prior to any treatment. To identify TCR V-J signatures that set the groups apart, the researchers used a discovery cohort of 95 to 100 patients, made up of some 41 with Graves' ophthalmopathy and 55 to 65 with stable Graves' hyperthyroidism. The paper describes TCR Vbeta CDR3 sequencing of 135 peripheral blood samples, made up of fewer than 50 ophthalmopathy patients, 70 to 75 hyperthyroidism patients and 17 progressor patients. In roughly six Graves' hyperthyroidism patients, the study also compared T-cell repertoires from thyroid tissue with T-cell repertoires from blood. Once sampling was done, hyperthyroidism patients were given methimazole at a starting dose of 30 mg daily, whereas ophthalmopathy patients were given high-dose intravenous methylprednisolone. Prospective prediction of ophthalmopathy was tested in an independent validation cohort of under 20 hyperthyroidism patients and 15 to 17 patients who later progressed to ophthalmopathy. The 95 to 100 discovery patients were randomly split 7:3 into training and test sets.

What the authors observed across the whole study: During validation, the model predicted progression to ophthalmopathy a median of about 5.9 months ahead of onset, with approximately 70% sensitivity and around 73% specificity. A 13 V-J signature model separated ophthalmopathy from stable hyperthyroidism, with approximately 87% sensitivity and approximately 81% specificity in cross-validation and 80%/75% in testing. Sample size was not statistically predetermined, and investigators were not blinded to group allocation. Most expanded thyroid clonotypes (frequency above 0.001) were also detected in blood, a finding suggesting that blood repertoires may reflect thyroid immune responses.

There are 18 amino acids in the CDR3, from cysteine to phenylalanine inclusive. This entry keeps only the CDR3 DNA: 54 bases, framed from base 1. Relative to germline, V is 0 bases shorter and J is 0 bases shorter, with 15 bases between their ends. Sequences MNHNS (CDR1) and SASEGT (CDR2) are obtained from the germline V gene. Hyperthyroidism patients were newly diagnosed, with disease duration under 2 months, and aged 18 to 65 years. Any patient with an uncontrolled infection, another autoimmune disease, pregnancy or lactation was excluded. Clinical symptoms, serum thyroxine and TRAb, thyroid ultrasound, and orbital computed tomography formed the basis for the diagnoses. Blood from progressor patients was drawn when they were first diagnosed with hyperthyroidism, before any ophthalmopathy symptoms appeared. Ficoll-Paque density gradient centrifugation was used to isolate PBMCs from approximately 10 ml of fresh peripheral blood. Progressor patients were first diagnosed with Graves' hyperthyroidism and then developed ophthalmopathy during follow-up. Total RNA was extracted using Trizol reagent, and RNA quality was assessed on an Agilent 2100 Bioanalyzer.

In its sample, this clonotype was seen many times. Its cognate antigen has yet to be identified. No quality values exist for individual bases; no much larger clone is one base distant. The TCR beta CDR3 regions were amplified from RNA transcripts. The TCR CDR3 was subjected to a first round of RT-PCR using the HTBI primer set and the Qiagen OneStep RT-PCR kit. The libraries were constructed in a second round of multiplex PCR and then size-selected and purified. Paired-end sequencing of the libraries was performed with 100 bp reads on an Illumina HiSeq2000. The authors' pipeline ran thus. SOAPnuke was used to process the raw data, removing reads that contained adapters or uncalled bases, had a mean Phred below 15, or lacked an exact match to the constant primer or identifier. COPE v1.2.5 was used to merge high-quality paired reads, and clonotypes were defined as unique nucleotide sequences. Clonotypes were aligned to IMGT TRBV, TRBD and TRBJ reference segments using MiTCR v1.1. The analysis was restricted to V-J combinations with a frequency above 0.0001, which together covered about 99% of the repertoires. A TCS score was defined as the ratio between F50 (clonal expansion) and ExV (chaos), using BLOSUM62-based TCRdist between CDR3 peptides within each V-J. Welch's t-statistics and random forest reduced 500 to 550 V-J features to 13, which were used in a naive Bayes classifier (R e1071). TCRdb trimmed the raw reads at Q25, called clones with MiXCR and kept productive beta chains. Rows are unified per CDR3 protein, each entry keeping the most common DNA and genes. What appears here as the V and J calls and clone size reflects TCRdb's work, not the paper's. The sample table records about 160,000 distinct CDR3 sequences; 9.4% of these occur just once. Together, the top ten hold about 20% of the sample.

Sequenced material: blood. The chain is encoded by TRBV6-1 joined to TRBJ1-5; too little of a D gene remains to name it. The receptor was derived from a woman between 18 and 29 years old with Graves' hyperthyroidism that later progressed to Graves' ophthalmopathy. Here the CDR3 is given as CASSEADIRRNSNQPQHF. Read as DNA, the sequence is TGTGCCAGCAGTGAAGCCGATATCAGACGTAATAGCAATCAGCCCCAGCATTTT.